This T cell receptor (beta chain) was retrieved from a study of blood T cell repertoires in COVID-19. Study-level information: Nucleic acid was either cDNA or gDNA, and it came from T cells, B-cell-depleted T cells, or PBMCs.

Between the trimmed V and J ends, which lost 6 bases and 7 bases, there was a span of 13 bases. CDR1 GTSNPN and CDR2 SVGIG come from the germline V gene (reference sequence). The CDR3 has 13 amino acids. As processed by the authors: Amplifying reference gene primers gave estimates of nucleated cell counts. TCRdb's table, derived via immunoSEQ multiplex PCR, lists solely in-frame clones and lacks some. V and J calls and clone size are given by that table; D and trimming were obtained from the DNA. The sample gives some 71,000 clones, 90% of which show up once; about 5% is in the top ten. The sample taken for sequencing was peripheral blood. The sequence was collected from a middle-aged man with acute or convalescent COVID-19. The chain uses TRBV30 and TRBJ1-6; weak D call: TRBD1 (5 bases). The DNA of the CDR3 is TGTGCCTGCCATCGGGGGACGAATTCACCCCTCCACTTT. It yields the protein CACHRGTNSPLHF.